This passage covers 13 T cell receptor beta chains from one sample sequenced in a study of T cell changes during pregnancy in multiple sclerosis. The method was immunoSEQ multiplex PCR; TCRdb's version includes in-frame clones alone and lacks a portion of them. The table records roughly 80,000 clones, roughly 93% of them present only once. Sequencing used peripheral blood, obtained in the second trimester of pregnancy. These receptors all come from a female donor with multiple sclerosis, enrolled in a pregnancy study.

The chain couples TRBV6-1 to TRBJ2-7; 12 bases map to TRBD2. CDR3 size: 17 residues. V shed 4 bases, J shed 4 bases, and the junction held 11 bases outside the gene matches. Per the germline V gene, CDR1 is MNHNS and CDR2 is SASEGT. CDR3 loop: CASSVRRRLAGEYEQYF. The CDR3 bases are TGTGCCAGCAGTGTCAGACGAAGACTAGCGGGAGAGTACGAGCAGTACTTC.

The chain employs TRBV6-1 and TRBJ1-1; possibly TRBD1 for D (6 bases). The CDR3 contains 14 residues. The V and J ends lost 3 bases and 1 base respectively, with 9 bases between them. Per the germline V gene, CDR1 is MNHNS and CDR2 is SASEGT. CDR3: CASSERTENTEAFF. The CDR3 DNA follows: TGTGCCAGCAGTGAGAGGACAGAGAACACTGAAGCTTTCTTT.

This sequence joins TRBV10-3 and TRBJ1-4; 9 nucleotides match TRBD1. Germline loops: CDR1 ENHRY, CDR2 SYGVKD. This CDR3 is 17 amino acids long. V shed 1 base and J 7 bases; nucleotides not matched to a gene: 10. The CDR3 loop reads CAISELLSGTGIEKLFF. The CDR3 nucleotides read TGTGCCATCAGTGAGTTGCTCTCCGGGACAGGGATTGAAAAACTGTTTTTT.

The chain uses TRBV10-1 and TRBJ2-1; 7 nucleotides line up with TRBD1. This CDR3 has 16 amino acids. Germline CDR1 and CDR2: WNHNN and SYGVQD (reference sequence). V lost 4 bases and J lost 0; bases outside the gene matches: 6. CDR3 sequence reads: CASSGSQGTSYNEQFF. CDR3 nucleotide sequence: TGCGCCAGCAGTGGATCACAGGGGACCTCCTACAATGAGCAGTTCTTC.

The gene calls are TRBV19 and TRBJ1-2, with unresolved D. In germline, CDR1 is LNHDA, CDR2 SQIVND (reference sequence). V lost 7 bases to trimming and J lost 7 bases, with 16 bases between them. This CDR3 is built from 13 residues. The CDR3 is CASTPDRVFGYTF. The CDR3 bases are TGTGCCAGTACCCCAGATCGGGTTTTTGGCTACACCTTC.

Written as DNA, the CDR3 is TGTGCCAGCAGCTTAGGGAGACTAGCGGTTCACAATGAGCAGTTCTTC. This codes for CASSLGRLAVHNEQFF. The chain employs TRBV7-8 and TRBJ2-1; 9 nucleotides line up with TRBD2. With V trimmed by 1 base and J by 5 bases, 6 bases remained unmatched. Germline assignment: CDR1 SGHVS and CDR2 FQNEAQ. This CDR3 region has 16 residues.

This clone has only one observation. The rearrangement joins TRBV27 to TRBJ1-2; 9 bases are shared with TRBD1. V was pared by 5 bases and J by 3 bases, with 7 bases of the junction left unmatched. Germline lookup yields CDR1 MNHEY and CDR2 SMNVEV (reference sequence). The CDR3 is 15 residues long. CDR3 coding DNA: TGTGCCAGCAGTCCGTGGACAGGGGTGGACTATGGCTACACCTTC. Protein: CASSPWTGVDYGYTF.

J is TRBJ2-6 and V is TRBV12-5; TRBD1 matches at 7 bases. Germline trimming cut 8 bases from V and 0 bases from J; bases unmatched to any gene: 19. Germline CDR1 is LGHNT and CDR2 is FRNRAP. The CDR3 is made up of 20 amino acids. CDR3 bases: TGTGCTAGTTGTTACTCAGCGTCCGAGACAGGGAGCTCTGGGGCCAACGTCCTGACTTTC. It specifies CASCYSASETGSSGANVLTF.

The CDR3 reads CASSLDRVNTEAFF. For the CDR3, the DNA is TGTGCCAGCAGTCTCGACAGGGTGAACACTGAAGCTTTCTTT. The V call is TRBV6-6, the J call TRBJ1-1; 7 bases are a match to TRBD1. The CDR3 length is 14 residues. V gave up 5 bases and J gave up 0 bases; unmatched junction bases: 3. Germline V CDR1 and CDR2: MNHNY, SVGAGI (reference sequence).

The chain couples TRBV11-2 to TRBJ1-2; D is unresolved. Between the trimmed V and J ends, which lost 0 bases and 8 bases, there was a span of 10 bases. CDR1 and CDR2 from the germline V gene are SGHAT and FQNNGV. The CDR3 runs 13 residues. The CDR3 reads CASSLDSVRGYTF. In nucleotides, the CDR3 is TGTGCCAGCAGCTTAGATAGCGTCCGCGGCTACACCTTC. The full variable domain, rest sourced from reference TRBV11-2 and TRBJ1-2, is EAGVAQSPRYKIIEKRQSVAFWCNPISGHATLYWYQQILGQGPKLLIQFQNNGVVDDSQLPKDRFSAERLKGVDSTLKIQPAKLEDSAVYLCASSLDSVRGYTFGSGTRLTVV.

The CDR3 sequence is CASSPTGNTEAFF. In nucleotides, the CDR3 is TGCGCCAGCAGCCCCACCGGGAACACTGAAGCTTTCTTT. The rearrangement uses TRBV5-1 and TRBJ1-1; no clear D gene. Germline-derived CDR1 and CDR2 are SGHRS and YFSETQ. Deletions cut 4 bases from V and 1 base from J, with 8 bases between. The CDR3 covers 13 residues.

The CDR3 coding sequence is TGTGCCAGCAGTGAAGGAGAGAGAGATACGCAGTATTTT. It codes for CASSEGERDTQYF. The chain recombines TRBV6-4 with TRBJ2-3; D is unresolved. The CDR3 consists of 13 residues. V lost 3 bases and J lost 5, with 9 bases in between. Germline V gene sequence: CDR1 MRHNA, CDR2 SNTAGT.

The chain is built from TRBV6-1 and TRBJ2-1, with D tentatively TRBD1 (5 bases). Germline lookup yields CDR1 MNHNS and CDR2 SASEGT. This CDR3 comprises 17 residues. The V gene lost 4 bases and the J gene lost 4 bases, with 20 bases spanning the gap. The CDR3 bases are TGTGCCAGCAGTGGTTCTGTACCAGGGTTACTTTACAATGAGCAGTTCTTC. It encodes CASSGSVPGLLYNEQFF.